This entry features one TCR beta chain sequence. The sample belongs to a study of T cells in Graves' hyperthyroidism and ophthalmopathy. Uncontrolled infection, other autoimmune disease, pregnancy or lactation led to exclusion. Trimming stripped 0 bases from V and 8 bases from J, with 10 bases between. Germline V gives CDR1 LGHNA, CDR2 YNFKEQ. CDR3 length: 14 amino acids. Researchers took RNA transcripts and amplified the TCR beta CDR3 regions from them. During a first-round RT-PCR of the TCR CDR3, the HTBI primer set was used. Each CDR3 protein gets one entry after TCRdb re-called the multiplex PCR reads with MiXCR. This sample has 300,000 to 400,000 distinct CDR3 sequences, with around a sixth found just once.

The TCR sequence derives from a man aged 18-30 years with Graves' ophthalmopathy. Input material: blood. V is TRBV4-2 and J is TRBJ1-4; D uncertain. This CDR3 is CASSQDRSGEKLFF. In DNA, the CDR3 is TGTGCCAGCAGCCAAGATCGGAGTGGGGAAAAACTGTTTTTT.